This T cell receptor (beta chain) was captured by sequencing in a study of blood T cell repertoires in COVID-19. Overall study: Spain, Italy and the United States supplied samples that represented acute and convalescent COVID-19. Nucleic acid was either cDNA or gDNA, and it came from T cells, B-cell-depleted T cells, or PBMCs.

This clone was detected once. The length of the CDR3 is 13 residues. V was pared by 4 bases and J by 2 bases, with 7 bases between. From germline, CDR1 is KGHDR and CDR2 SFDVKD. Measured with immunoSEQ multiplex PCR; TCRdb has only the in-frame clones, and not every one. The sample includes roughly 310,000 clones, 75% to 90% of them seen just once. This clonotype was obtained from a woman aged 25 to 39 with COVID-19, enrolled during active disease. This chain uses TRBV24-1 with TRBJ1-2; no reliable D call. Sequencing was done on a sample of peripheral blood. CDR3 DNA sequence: TGTGCCACCAGTGACGGGGTCAACTATGGCTACACCTTC. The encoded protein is CATSDGVNYGYTF.